This T cell receptor beta chain was captured in a study of blood T cell repertoires in COVID-19. Study-wide background: Acute and convalescent COVID-19 samples came from the United States, Italy and Spain. PBMCs, B-cell-depleted T cells, or T cells were the source of the cDNA or gDNA that made up the material.

Original processing methods: Reference gene primer amplification in the assay estimated nucleated cell counts. Profiled with immunoSEQ multiplex PCR; TCRdb holds only in-frame clones, not every one. V and J calls and clone size are given by that table; D and trimming were obtained from the DNA. The sample contains just under 90,000 clones, approximately 91% of which appear only once. This TCR was sampled from a man aged 55 to 69 with acute or convalescent COVID-19. Source material: peripheral blood.

The chain's CDR3 is CASSRYRGADGYTF. CDR3 in DNA: TGTGCCAGTAGCCGCTACAGGGGGGCTGATGGCTACACCTTC. This chain links TRBV19 with TRBJ1-2; TRBD1 matches at 8 bases. The germline gives CDR1 LNHDA, CDR2 SQIVND (reference sequence). The CDR3 consists of 14 residues. The V segment lost 6 bases and the J segment 6 bases; nucleotides outside the gene matches: 9.